The 17 T cell receptor beta chains presented below share a single source sample, sequenced in a study of T cells in tuberculosis. Assay used: immunoSEQ multiplex PCR; TCRdb lists only in-frame clones, some missing. The sample includes approximately 35,000 clones, about 97% of them seen just once. Sequenced material: PBMCs. These receptors were taken from a donor under 30 with latent tuberculosis or without tuberculosis infection.

The CDR3 here is CASSRSSGSPYNEQFF. CDR3 nucleotides: TGTGCCAGCTCGCGGAGTAGCGGGAGTCCCTACAATGAGCAGTTCTTC. The J gene is TRBJ2-1, the V gene TRBV18, with TRBD2 matching 9 bases. V dropped 6 bases and J dropped 2; count of bases not matched to a gene: 8. Germline assignment: CDR1 KGHSH and CDR2 LQKENI. This CDR3 has 16 residues.

In this sample, this clone turned up once. V and J are TRBV11-3 and TRBJ2-1; 9 bases fit TRBD2. CDR1 is SGHNT and CDR2 is YENEEA in the germline V gene. The CDR3 loop spans 16 amino acids. V shed 0 bases and J 5 bases; nucleotides not matched to a gene: 5. DNA of the CDR3: TGTGCCAGCAGCTTAGAAACTAGCGGGCCTAACAATGAGCAGTTCTTC. The encoded protein is CASSLETSGPNNEQFF.

This rearrangement joins TRBV27 to TRBJ1-2, with 11 bases matching TRBD1. V lost 5 bases and J lost 3; bases outside the gene matches: 8. The CDR3 runs to 16 residues. CDR1 and CDR2 (germline): MNHEY, SMNVEV (reference sequence). The CDR3 DNA sequence: TGTGCCAGCAGTCCCGGACAGGGGGCACCTTACTATGGCTACACCTTC. Translation gives CASSPGQGAPYYGYTF.

The J gene is TRBJ2-5, the V gene TRBV2; possible D gene TRBD2, 5 bases. V was pared by 10 bases and J by 2 bases, with 14 bases between. The CDR3 is 13 residues long. Germline CDR1 SNHLY, CDR2 FYNNEI. CDR3 in DNA: TGTGCCACGCTTGGGAGAGATCAAGAGACCCAGTACTTC. It is translated as CATLGRDQETQYF.

Only a few counts were recorded for this clone. CDR3 amino acids: CAWSEYSFTDTQYF. Written as DNA, the CDR3 is TGTGCCTGGAGTGAATACTCCTTCACAGATACGCAGTATTTT. The genes are TRBV30 and TRBJ2-3; D is ambiguous. The CDR3 totals 14 residues. CDR1 and CDR2 from the germline V gene are GTSNPN and SVGIG (reference sequence). Trimming shortened V by 1 base and J by 2 bases, and 10 bases separated the two germline ends.

The chain has TRBV9 and TRBJ2-1, with 8 bases that match TRBD1. Germline loops: CDR1 SGDLS, CDR2 YYNGEE. The CDR3 sequence is 15 residues long. After removal of 4 bases from V and 4 bases from J, the junction contained 7 bases not matched to a gene. The CDR3 region is CASSPRQGPYNEQFF. The CDR3 coding sequence is TGTGCCAGCAGCCCACGACAGGGGCCTTACAATGAGCAGTTCTTC.

The chain uses TRBV5-1 and TRBJ1-4, with D tentatively TRBD1 (5 bases). CDR3 length: 17 residues. Trimming stripped 1 base from V and 8 bases from J, with 21 bases between. Germline assignment: CDR1 SGHRS and CDR2 YFSETQ. CDR3 bases: TGCGCCAGCAGCTTGTTTATAATGGGGCAGTCACGGGAAAAACTGTTTTTT. Residues: CASSLFIMGQSREKLFF.

By share, this clone counts as large. The V call is TRBV6-5, the J call TRBJ2-7, with a tentative D call TRBD2 (6 bases). The CDR3 is made up of 16 amino acids. V lost 0 bases and J 2 bases, leaving 14 bases between the germline ends. Germline V lookup: CDR1 MNHEY, CDR2 SVGAGI. The CDR3 spells CASSYSGRPTTYEQYF. The CDR3 DNA reads as TGTGCCAGCAGTTACTCAGGGAGGCCAACTACCTACGAGCAGTACTTC.

This sequence joins TRBV19 and TRBJ1-2; TRBD1 might be the D (5 bases). The V end was cut by 5 bases, the J end by 6 bases, with 22 bases between. Germline V gene data show CDR1 as LNHDA and CDR2 as SQIVND (reference sequence). CDR3 size: 16 residues. The CDR3 coding sequence is TGTGCCAGTAGTGCACACCGGGACTTACCGTCAAATGGCTACACCTTC. Translated, it gives CASSAHRDLPSNGYTF.

This clone was recorded once. The chain carries TRBV19 and TRBJ2-3, with 9 bases fitting TRBD2. Germline V gene sequence: CDR1 LNHDA, CDR2 SQIVND (reference sequence). This CDR3 has 17 amino acids. The junction had 5 bases not matched to a gene; V was cut back by 0 bases and J by 1 base. The CDR3 loop is CASSIEGGLAGTDTQYF. Here the CDR3 DNA reads TGTGCCAGTAGTATAGAGGGGGGACTAGCCGGCACAGATACGCAGTATTTT.

CDR3: CASSLSMNTEAFF. In nucleotides, the CDR3 is TGTGCCAGCAGCTTAAGCATGAACACTGAAGCTTTCTTT. The chain is built from TRBV11-3 and TRBJ1-1; no clear D gene. V was pared by 2 bases and J by 0 bases, with 4 bases between. Per germline, CDR1 SGHNT and CDR2 YENEEA. The CDR3 covers 13 residues.

The V and J genes are TRBV14 and TRBJ1-2, with a weak D call TRBD1 (5 bases). The germline V and J ends were trimmed by 4 bases and 4 bases, with 10 bases remaining between them. This CDR3 is 13 amino acids long. Germline V gives CDR1 SGHDN, CDR2 FVKESK. The CDR3 loop reads CASSRQTVYGYTF. DNA for the CDR3: TGTGCCAGCAGCCGTCAGACAGTCTATGGCTACACCTTC.

This clone has a single count. This chain links TRBV19 with TRBJ2-7, with 8 bases lining up with TRBD1. The CDR3 runs to 15 residues. CDR1 is LNHDA and CDR2 is SQIVND in the germline V gene (reference sequence). Trimming removed 5 bases from V and 6 bases from J; junction bases left unmatched: 12. CDR3 sequence: CASSAARTGYSEQYF. The CDR3 DNA reads as TGTGCCAGTAGTGCCGCTCGGACAGGGTACAGCGAGCAGTACTTC.

This clone turned up a few times. This chain uses TRBV6-1 with TRBJ2-1, with 9 bases matching TRBD2. Germline values: CDR1 MNHNS, CDR2 SASEGT. Trimming removed 2 bases from V and 13 bases from J; junction bases left unmatched: 12. CDR3 length: 15 amino acids. Here the CDR3 reads CASSESSGEADSQFF. For the CDR3, the DNA is TGTGCCAGCAGTGAATCTAGCGGGGAGGCGGATTCTCAGTTCTTC.

V is TRBV18 and J is TRBJ2-7; 9 positions match TRBD1. V was clipped by 3 bases and J by 3 bases; unmatched bases: 18. The CDR3 is 19 residues long. CDR1 is KGHSH, CDR2 LQKENI, per germline. CDR3 coding DNA: TGTGCCAGCTCACCGTTAGGGACAGGGAATCGGGCGGTTGGCTACGAGCAGTACTTC. Translating it yields CASSPLGTGNRAVGYEQYF.

The V gene is TRBV5-1, the J gene TRBJ2-2; TRBD1 aligns across 8 bases. Germline V CDR1 and CDR2: SGHRS, YFSETQ. This CDR3 region has 14 residues. The V and J ends lost 3 bases and 7 bases, in that order; junction bases with no gene match: 5. CDR3 bases: TGCGCCAGCAGCTCCTACAGGGGGAACGGGGAGCTGTTTTTT. It codes for CASSSYRGNGELFF. Full variable domain (outside the CDR3, taken from reference TRBV5-1 and TRBJ2-2): KAGVTQTPRYLIKTRGQQVTLSCSPISGHRSVSWYQQTPGQGLQFLFEYFSETQRNKGNFPGRFSGRQFSNSRSEMNVSTLELGDSALYLCASSSYRGNGELFFGEGSRLTVL.

The V gene is TRBV4-1, the J gene TRBJ2-5; maybe TRBD1 (6 bases). Trimming took off 3 bases at V and 5 bases at J, with 13 bases between the two ends. CDR3 size: 14 residues. Germline-derived CDR1 and CDR2 are MGHRA and YSYEKL. CDR3 in DNA: TGCGCCAGCAGCCACGGGACATCGGGGGAGACCCAGTACTTC. It codes for CASSHGTSGETQYF.